Sequencing of this T cell receptor (beta chain) was carried out in a study of T cells after posttransplantation cyclophosphamide. Findings of the study overall: Recipient CMV seropositivity and CMV reactivation strongly tracked TRB clonality.

Per the germline V gene, CDR1 is MNHEY and CDR2 is SVGAGI. The V end lost 2 bases, the J end lost 7 bases, and 9 bases lay between the germline ends. The CDR3 has 12 residues. This clone was observed many times. Its specificity is unknown. Clones were sequenced by immunoSEQ multiplex PCR, and TCRdb holds only the in-frame ones, with some missing. This sample carries tens of thousands of clones, none of them present only once. The rearrangement joins TRBV6-5 to TRBJ2-7; maybe TRBD1 (5 bases). The receptor comes from a man aged 45-65 years in good health, CMV-negative, and a related stem cell transplant donor. The material sequenced was PBMCs. The CDR3 region is CASSYGAAEQYF. The CDR3 DNA follows: TGTGCCAGCAGTTACGGGGCCGCAGAGCAGTACTTC.